The entry below describes one T cell receptor (beta chain). TCRdb's copy holds only in-frame clones and misses some; the assay was immunoSEQ multiplex PCR. The data contain 56,000 or so clones, less than 85% of them seen just once; the ten biggest clones take up around a sixth. The data derive from a study of radiotherapy plus CTLA-4 blockade in lung cancer. The CDR3 runs to 15 residues. CDR1 is MGHDK, CDR2 SYGVNS, per germline. V lost 8 bases, J lost 8 bases, and 22 bases lay in between. This rearrangement joins TRBV25-1 to TRBJ2-1; D may be TRBD1 (8 bases). The sample consisted of peripheral blood, taken from a patient treated with radiotherapy plus ipilimumab. The clonotype was recovered from a human donor with non-small cell lung cancer who had a complete response to radiotherapy plus ipilimumab. The chain's CDR3 is CASRQGRAGRDEQFF. For the CDR3, the DNA is TGTGCCAGCCGACAGGGGAGGGCTGGGAGGGATGAGCAGTTCTTC.